Below, 21 T cell receptor beta chains from the same sample are listed, as sequenced in a study of tumor and adjacent non-tumor tissue in lung cancer. TCRbeta libraries were built with three rounds of nested PCR, modified from ARM-PCR. TCRdb called the multiplex PCR reads again in MiXCR, with one record for every CDR3 protein. The sample lists 90,000 to 110,000 distinct CDR3 sequences; roughly 80% were seen once. RNA was extracted from bulk tissue without any cell sorting. Sequencing was performed on lung tumor tissue. These receptors were collected from a woman aged 55-69 years with non-small cell lung cancer.

With respect to this clonotype: Possible read error: a much larger clone is one base away. The V call is TRBV6-2 or TRBV6-3, the J call TRBJ2-7; 7 bases match TRBD1. The CDR3 runs 14 residues. From germline, CDR1 is MNHEY and CDR2 SVGEGT. The chain's CDR3 is CTSSYPGTVYEQYF. CDR3 DNA: TGTACCAGCAGTTACCCGGGGACAGTCTACGAGCAGTACTTC.

For this clonotype: A read error is possible here, since a much larger clone lies one base away. The chain recombines TRBV6-1 with TRBJ2-7, with 8 nucleotides matching TRBD2. CDR1 and CDR2 from the germline V gene are MNHNS and SASEGT. The CDR3 length is 13 residues. V shed 7 bases and J 4 bases; nucleotides not matched to a gene: 6. CDR3 sequence: CASTRGGRYEQYF. DNA of the CDR3: TGTGCCAGCACCCGGGGGGGTCGTTACGAGCAGTACTTC.

This clonotype was picked up a small number of times. At one end the junction does not follow the germline gene, possibly because of a read error. The chain employs TRBV29-1 and TRBJ1-4; 10 bases are shared with TRBD1. Germline lookup yields CDR1 SQVTM and CDR2 ANQGSEA. The CDR3 has 13 amino acids. The CDR3 nucleotides are TGTAGCGTGGGGGACAGGGGATATAAAAAACTGTTTTTT. Amino acid sequence: CSVGDRGYKKLFF.

This chain uses TRBV6-1 with TRBJ1-5, with D perhaps matching TRBD1 (6 bases). The CDR3 runs to 15 residues. The V gene lost 9 bases and the J gene lost 6 bases, with 21 bases spanning the gap. The germline CDR1 and CDR2 sequences are MNHNS and SASEGT. CDR3 region: CASGTGGNPFQPQHF. In DNA, the CDR3 is TGTGCCAGTGGGACTGGGGGCAACCCCTTTCAGCCCCAGCATTTT.

The rearrangement links TRBV20-1 to TRBJ2-5, with 10 nucleotides matching TRBD1. V trimming: 5 bases; J trimming: 5 bases; junction bases outside the gene matches: 5. The germline gives CDR1 DFQATT, CDR2 SNEGSKA (reference sequence). This CDR3 is built from 13 residues. The CDR3 nucleotides read TGCAGTGCTCCGGGACAGGGGATGGAGACCCAGTACTTC. Its protein is CSAPGQGMETQYF.

The chain couples TRBV20-1 to TRBJ1-5, with TRBD1 identical over 12 bases. Germline CDR1 reads DFQATT; CDR2 reads SNEGSKA (reference sequence). The CDR3 spans 15 residues. The junction had 6 bases not matched to a gene; V was cut back by 3 bases and J by 6 bases. CDR3 in DNA: TGCAGTGCTAGTGTTACGGGACAGGGGGCTCAGCCCCAGCATTTT. Protein: CSASVTGQGAQPQHF.

As concerns this clonotype: One end of the junction is discordant with germline, which a read error may explain. The chain combines TRBV6-2 or TRBV6-3 with TRBJ2-1; 7 bases are shared with TRBD1. The V gene's germline CDR1 is MNHEY and CDR2 SVGEGT. CDR3 size: 15 residues. CDR3 in amino acids: CASSNSRGISNDQFF. The DNA for the CDR3 is TGTGCCAGCAGTAACTCCAGGGGGATATCCAATGACCAGTTCTTC.

Comments on this clonotype: This is likely a read error, given that the CDR3 carries no conserved phenylalanine or tryptophan at its end. This chain connects TRBV11-2 to TRBJ2-7; 8 bases are a match to TRBD1. The germline V gene encodes CDR1 SGHAT and CDR2 FQNNGV. CDR3 length equals 13 residues. CDR3 sequence: CASSLDRVREQYI. CDR3 DNA sequence: TGTGCCAGTAGCTTGGACAGGGTGCGGGAGCAGTACATC.

With respect to this clonotype: One junction end does not reproduce the germline sequence, and a read error may be involved. The chain combines TRBV11-1 with TRBJ1-2, with D perhaps TRBD1 (6 bases). This CDR3 is 14 amino acids long. Germline CDR1 SGHAT, CDR2 FQDESV (reference sequence). CDR3 sequence reads: CASSSQGPLYGNTF. In DNA form, the CDR3 reads TGTGCCAGCAGCTCACAGGGCCCGCTCTATGGTAACACATTC.

The rearrangement links TRBV28 to TRBJ1-5; 7 positions match TRBD1. The V and J ends lost 8 bases and 3 bases, in that order; junction bases with no gene match: 7. The CDR3 runs to 14 residues. CDR1 MDHEN and CDR2 SYDVKM come from the germline V gene. CDR3: CASCRGNLNQPQHF. The DNA for the CDR3 is TGTGCCAGCTGCAGGGGGAACCTCAATCAGCCCCAGCATTTT.

As regards this clonotype: The junction departs from the called germline gene at one end, perhaps through a read error. The chain is built from TRBV5-4 and TRBJ2-5, with TRBD1 identical over 8 bases. CDR1 SGHNT and CDR2 YYREEE come from the germline V gene (reference sequence). This CDR3 has 16 amino acids. CDR3 in amino acids: CASSFRQGTGEETKYF. The CDR3 DNA reads TGTGCCAGCAGCTTTCGACAAGGGACAGGAGAGGAGACCAAGTACTTC.

This clonotype is a singleton in its sample. This chain uses TRBV28 with TRBJ1-1; 9 bases fit TRBD1. There are 14 residues in the CDR3. Losses at the gene ends were 10 bases for V and 1 base for J; bases not matched to a gene: 7. CDR1 MDHEN and CDR2 SYDVKM come from the germline V gene. The CDR3 here is CATGQGQGNTEAFF. The CDR3 region has the DNA TGTGCCACTGGGCAGGGACAGGGGAACACTGAAGCTTTCTTT.

This clonotype was picked up a small number of times. This sequence may be a read error, since a much larger clone differs from it by one base. The chain employs TRBV25-1 and TRBJ2-2, with 7 positions matching TRBD1. CDR1 MGHDK and CDR2 SYGVNS come from the germline V gene. The CDR3 has 15 amino acids. The CDR3 DNA follows: TGTGCCAGCAGCGAATTACAGGGGAACACCTGGGAGCTGTTTTTT. Protein: CASSELQGNTWELFF.

Comment on this clonotype: This may be a read error: a much more frequent sequence differs by one nucleotide. This chain links TRBV28 with TRBJ1-4; D unresolved. The CDR3 is 13 residues long. Per the germline V gene, CDR1 is MDHEN and CDR2 is SYDVKM. The DNA for the CDR3 is TGTGCCAGCAGTTACGGGAAGAATGAAAAACTGTATTTT. This translates into CASSYGKNEKLYF.

This rearrangement joins TRBV11-2 to TRBJ2-2; D ambiguous. The CDR3 consists of 16 residues. Trimming cost V 10 bases and J 1 base, with 19 bases left between them. Germline V gene data show CDR1 as SGHAT and CDR2 as FQNNGV. Written as DNA, the CDR3 is TGTGCCAATAGCTTAGTTCCAGGCAGGAACACCGGGGAGCTGTTTTTT. Translation: CANSLVPGRNTGELFF.

On this clonotype: Germline is not matched at one junction end, which may reflect a read error. The CDR3 protein is CPSSVGTGGETQYF. As DNA, the CDR3 is TGTCCCAGCAGTGTCGGGACAGGGGGTGAGACCCAGTACTTC. The chain is built from TRBV11-2 and TRBJ2-5, with 11 bases aligning to TRBD1. Germline V lookup: CDR1 SGHAT, CDR2 FQNNGV. The CDR3 spans 14 residues. Drawing the rest from reference TRBV11-2 and TRBJ2-5, the complete variable domain is EAGVAQSPRYKIIEKRQSVAFWCNPISGHATLYWYQQILGQGPKLLIQFQNNGVVDDSQLPKDRFSAERLKGVDSTLKIQPAKLEDSAVYLCPSSVGTGGETQYFGPGTRLLVL.

With regard to this clonotype: Relative to the germline gene, one junction end is altered; a read error may explain this. This chain links TRBV7-8 with TRBJ2-5; D gene ambiguous. The germline V gene encodes CDR1 SGHVS and CDR2 FQNEAQ. The CDR3 totals 13 residues. DNA of the CDR3: TGTGCCAGCAACTTAGGAGTGAAAGAGACCCAGTACTTC. It encodes CASNLGVKETQYF. The variable domain in full, completed from reference TRBV7-8 and TRBJ2-5, reads GAGVSQSPRYKVAKRGQDVALRCDPISGHVSLFWYQQALGQGPEFLTYFQNEAQLDKSGLPSDRFFAERPEGSVSTLKIQRTQQEDSAVYLCASNLGVKETQYFGPGTRLLVL.

This clonotype was counted once. The junction differs from germline at one of its ends, possibly a read error. J is TRBJ2-2 and V is TRBV11-3; D could derive from TRBD1 or TRBD2 (6 bases each). In germline, CDR1 is SGHNT, CDR2 YENEEA. This CDR3 is built from 15 residues. CDR3 nucleotides: TGTGCCAGCAGCTTAATATCCGGGGGCGGTGGGGAGCTGTTTTTC. Amino acid sequence: CASSLISGGGGELFF.

As concerns this clonotype: Lacking the conserved final phenylalanine or tryptophan, this CDR3 likely reflects a read error. In DNA, the CDR3 is TGTGCCAGCAGCTTTAGCGGGACCACCGGGGAGCTGTTTTTG. Its translation: CASSFSGTTGELFL. The chain employs TRBV11-3 and TRBJ2-2, with 8 bases lining up with TRBD2. The CDR3 runs to 14 residues. CDR1 SGHNT and CDR2 YENEEA come from the germline V gene. V shed 3 bases, J shed 4 bases, and the junction held 1 base outside the gene matches.

The chain has TRBV11-2 and TRBJ2-2; the match to TRBD2 covers 10 bases. The V and J ends lost 3 bases and 4 bases, in that order; junction bases with no gene match: 5. Germline V gene lookup returns CDR1 SGHAT and CDR2 FQNNGV. The CDR3 has 16 residues. In nucleotides, the CDR3 is TGTGCCAGCAGCTTCACTAGCGGGGATACCACCGGGGAGCTGTTTTTT. Translated: CASSFTSGDTTGELFF.

Comments on this clonotype: The junction does not match germline at one end; this may be a read error. V and J are TRBV11-3 and TRBJ2-3; weak D call: TRBD1 (5 bases). The CDR3 has 14 residues. Germline V gene data show CDR1 as SGHNT and CDR2 as YENEEA. The CDR3 is CACSITGDTDTQYF. In nucleotides, the CDR3 is TGTGCCTGCAGCATAACAGGAGACACAGATACGCAGTATTTT.